These 6 T cell receptor beta chains came from one sample sequenced in a study of T cell changes during pregnancy in multiple sclerosis. The assay was immunoSEQ multiplex PCR, and TCRdb's table has in-frame clones only and misses some. Found here are 67,000 or so clones, about 92% of them singletons; the top ten hold around 2.9%. The sample in question was CD8+ T cells from peripheral blood mononuclear cells, obtained in the third trimester of pregnancy. These receptors were collected from a female donor in good health, enrolled as a control in a pregnancy study.

The DNA of the CDR3 is TGTGCCAGCAGTTTTCGAGGACAGGGGGTCAGAATCTATAATTCACCCCTCCACTTT. This codes for CASSFRGQGVRIYNSPLHF. The V and J genes are TRBV27 and TRBJ1-6, with 10 bases that match TRBD1. The germline gives CDR1 MNHEY, CDR2 SMNVEV (reference sequence). This CDR3 has 19 amino acids. The junction had 11 bases not matched to a gene; V was cut back by 3 bases and J by 3 bases.

This sequence joins TRBV7-9 and TRBJ1-2; possible D gene TRBD1, 5 bases. V shed 5 bases and J shed 6 bases, with 10 bases lying between them. Looked up from germline, CDR1 is SEHNR and CDR2 is FQNEAQ (reference sequence). This CDR3 has 12 amino acids. This chain's CDR3 is CASSPRGDGYTF. The CDR3 nucleotides are TGTGCCAGCAGCCCCCGGGGGGATGGCTACACCTTC.

This sequence joins TRBV7-8 and TRBJ1-1; D is possibly TRBD1 (6 bases). The V end was cut by 1 base, the J end by 6 bases, with 18 bases between. This CDR3 is built from 16 residues. Germline lookup yields CDR1 SGHVS and CDR2 FQNEAQ. The CDR3 coding sequence is TGTGCCAGCAGCTTAGGTGGCAGGGGTGGGGGGGCTGAAGCTTTCTTT. It codes for CASSLGGRGGGAEAFF.

The CDR3 bases are TGCGCCAGCAGCCAGACAGGGAGGACTGAAGCTTTCTTT. This translates into CASSQTGRTEAFF. V usage is TRBV4-3 and J usage is TRBJ1-1; 7 bases are a match to TRBD1. There are 13 residues in the CDR3. CDR1 and CDR2 from the germline V gene are LGHNA and YSLEER. Trimming removed 3 bases from V and 5 bases from J; junction bases left unmatched: 3.

This clone has just one count. The chain uses TRBV29-1 and TRBJ1-2, with a tentative D call TRBD1 (5 bases). With 7 bases removed from V and 5 bases from J, the gap between germline ends came to 14 bases. The length of the CDR3 is 12 residues. Per germline, CDR1 SQVTM and CDR2 ANQGSEA. In DNA form, the CDR3 reads TGCAGCGCCCGCTCAGGGTTATATGGCTACACCTTC. It yields the protein CSARSGLYGYTF.

The chain links TRBV6-1 to TRBJ1-1; TRBD1 agrees at 7 bases. V lost 1 base and J lost 4; bases outside the gene matches: 6. This CDR3 has 15 amino acids. Germline CDR1 and CDR2: MNHNS and SASEGT. CDR3 region: CASSEGGGLFTEAFF. CDR3 nucleotides: TGTGCCAGCAGTGAAGGAGGGGGCTTATTCACTGAAGCTTTCTTT.